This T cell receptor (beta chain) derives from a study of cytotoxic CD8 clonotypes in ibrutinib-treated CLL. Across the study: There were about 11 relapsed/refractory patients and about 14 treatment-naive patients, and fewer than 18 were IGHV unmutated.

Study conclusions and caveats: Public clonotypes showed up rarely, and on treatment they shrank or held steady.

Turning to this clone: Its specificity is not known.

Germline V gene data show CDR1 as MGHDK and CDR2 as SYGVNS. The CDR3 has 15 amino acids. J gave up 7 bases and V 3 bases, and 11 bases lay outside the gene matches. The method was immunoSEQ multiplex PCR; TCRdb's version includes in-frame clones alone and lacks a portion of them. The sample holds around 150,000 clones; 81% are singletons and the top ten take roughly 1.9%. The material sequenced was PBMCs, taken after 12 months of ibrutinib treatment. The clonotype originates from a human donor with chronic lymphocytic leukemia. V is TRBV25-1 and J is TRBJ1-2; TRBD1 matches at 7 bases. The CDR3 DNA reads TGTGCCAGCAGTGACCAAAGACAGGGAGAAGGTGGCTACACCTTC. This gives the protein CASSDQRQGEGGYTF.